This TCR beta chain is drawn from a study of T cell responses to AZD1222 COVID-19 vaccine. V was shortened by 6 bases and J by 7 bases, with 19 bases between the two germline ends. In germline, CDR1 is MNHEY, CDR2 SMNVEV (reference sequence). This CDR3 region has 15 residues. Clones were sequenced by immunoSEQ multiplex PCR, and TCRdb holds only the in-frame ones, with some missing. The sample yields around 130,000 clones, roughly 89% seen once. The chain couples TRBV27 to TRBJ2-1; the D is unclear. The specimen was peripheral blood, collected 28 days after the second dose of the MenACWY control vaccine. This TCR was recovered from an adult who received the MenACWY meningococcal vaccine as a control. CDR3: CASSPEPTLVNEQFF. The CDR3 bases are TGTGCCAGCAGCCCCGAGCCAACATTGGTTAATGAGCAGTTCTTC.